The 10 T cell receptor beta chains below come from one sample, sequenced in a study of blood T cell dynamics during melanoma immunotherapy (dated by TCRdb to 2018 to 2020). Sample time point, as interpreted from the label and publication: pre-treatment baseline. Library preparation was by the immunoSEQ multiplex PCR assay. TCRdb took this table from immuneACCESS and kept in-frame rearrangements with V and J called. Such tables lack part of the clones; where checked against another copy, unresolved V genes explain under half of the gap, and the rest is unexplained. The sample data list about 15,000 clones, and about 86% of these were observed just once. The ten biggest clones cover just under 4.5% of the sample. This sample comprised blood, obtained from a patient treated with checkpoint blockade. Source of these receptors: a human donor with melanoma.

The V gene is TRBV5-6, the J gene TRBJ2-7; D remains unclear. The germline CDR1 and CDR2 sequences are SGHDT and YYEEEE. CDR3 length: 11 residues. V was cut by 0 bases and J by 7 bases, with 5 bases left in between. CDR3 in DNA: TGTGCCAGCAGCTTGGCCTTGGAGCAGTACTTC. Its protein is CASSLALEQYF.

This clone showed up just a few times. V and J are TRBV5-8 and TRBJ1-6; no clear D gene. Germline assignment: CDR1 SGHTS and CDR2 YDEGEE. V was pared by 4 bases and J by 3 bases, with 17 bases between. The CDR3 length is 17 residues. The CDR3 DNA follows: TGTGCCAGCAGCCGCAGGAGTCCCAGCTTCTATAATTCACCCCTCCACTTT. Translation gives CASSRRSPSFYNSPLHF.

CDR3 sequence: CASSPGTNEQYF. CDR3 sequence (DNA): TGCGCCAGCAGCCCCGGGACAAACGAGCAGTACTTC. The rearrangement links TRBV5-1 to TRBJ2-5, with TRBD1 as a possible D gene (6 bases). The DNA matches TRBJ2-7 better at its end, which makes the J call doubtful. Germline V gene sequence: CDR1 SGHRS, CDR2 YFSETQ. The CDR3 spans 12 residues.

The chain combines TRBV9 with TRBJ1-1; D gene ambiguous. The CDR3 consists of 15 residues. Germline assignment: CDR1 SGDLS and CDR2 YYNGEE. Trimming stripped 6 bases from V and 3 bases from J, with 18 bases between. Here the CDR3 reads CASTRSSSMDTEAFF. For the CDR3, the DNA is TGTGCCAGCACTCGGTCGTCCTCTATGGACACTGAAGCTTTCTTT.

The chain uses TRBV7-9 and TRBJ1-3; D unclear. V shed 3 bases and J shed 0 bases, with 9 bases lying between them. This CDR3 region has 15 residues. Germline lookup yields CDR1 SEHNR and CDR2 FQNEAQ (reference sequence). The CDR3 nucleotides are TGTGCCAGCAGCTTGCCCCTTATCTCTGGAAACACCATATATTTT. This gives the protein CASSLPLISGNTIYF.

The chain combines TRBV18 with TRBJ2-4; 8 bases map to TRBD2. The CDR3 has 14 residues. Germline V gene data show CDR1 as KGHSH and CDR2 as LQKENI. Trimming took 6 bases from V and 3 from J; bases not matched to a gene: 4. CDR3 amino acids: CASSPGTSKNIQYF. CDR3 DNA sequence: TGTGCCAGCTCCCCCGGGACTAGCAAAAACATTCAGTACTTC.

This chain links TRBV7-2 with TRBJ2-1; 8 bases match TRBD1. Germline trimming cut 5 bases from V and 2 bases from J; bases unmatched to any gene: 5. CDR3 length: 15 residues. The V gene's germline CDR1 is SGHTA and CDR2 FQGNSA. CDR3: CASSVTGGTYNEQFF. CDR3 sequence (DNA): TGTGCCAGCAGCGTTACAGGGGGGACCTACAATGAGCAGTTCTTC. The full variable domain, its missing parts supplied by reference TRBV7-2 and TRBJ2-1, is GAGVSQSPSNKVTEKGKDVELRCDPISGHTALYWYRQSLGQGLEFLIYFQGNSAPDKSGLPSDRFSAERTGGSVSTLTIQRTQQEDSAVYLCASSVTGGTYNEQFFGPGTRLTVL.

The chain uses TRBV7-8 and TRBJ2-7; D possibly uses TRBD1 or TRBD2 (5 bases each). Looked up from germline, CDR1 is SGHVS and CDR2 is FQNEAQ. Trimming removed 2 bases from V and 9 bases from J, with 17 bases in between. The CDR3 loop spans 14 amino acids. The CDR3 DNA reads as TGTGCCAGCAGCTTACCGGGACGGTCTACGAGGCAGTACTTC. As protein: CASSLPGRSTRQYF.

The chain employs TRBV5-6 and TRBJ1-2; D might be TRBD1 (6 bases). This CDR3 contains 14 residues. The V end lost 0 bases, the J end lost 0 bases, and 6 bases lay between the germline ends. Germline-derived CDR1 and CDR2 are SGHDT and YYEEEE. In DNA, the CDR3 is TGTGCCAGCAGCTTGGGGACAGCTAACTATGGCTACACCTTC. This translates into CASSLGTANYGYTF.

The chain employs TRBV4-1 and TRBJ1-2; possibly TRBD1 for D (6 bases). Per the germline V gene, CDR1 is MGHRA and CDR2 is YSYEKL. V was cut by 1 base and J by 4 bases, with 19 bases left in between. There are 17 residues in the CDR3. The CDR3 sequence is CASSQVLVRKGGYGYTF. The CDR3 DNA reads TGCGCCAGCAGCCAAGTTTTAGTAAGGAAGGGGGGCTATGGCTACACCTTC.